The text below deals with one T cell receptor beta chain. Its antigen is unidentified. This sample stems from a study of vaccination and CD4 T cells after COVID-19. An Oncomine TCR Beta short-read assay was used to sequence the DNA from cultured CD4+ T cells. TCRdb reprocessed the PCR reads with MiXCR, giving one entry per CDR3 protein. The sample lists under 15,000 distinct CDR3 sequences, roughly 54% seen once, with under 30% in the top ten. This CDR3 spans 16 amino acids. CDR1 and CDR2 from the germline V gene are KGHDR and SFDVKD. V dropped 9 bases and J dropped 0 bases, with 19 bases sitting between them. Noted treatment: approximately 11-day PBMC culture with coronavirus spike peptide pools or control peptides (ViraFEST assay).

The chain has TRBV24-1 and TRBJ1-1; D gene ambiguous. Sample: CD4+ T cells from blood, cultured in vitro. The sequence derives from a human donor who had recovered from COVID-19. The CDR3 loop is CATWLIALYMNTEAFF. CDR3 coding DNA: TGTGCCACCTGGCTCATTGCTTTATACATGAACACTGAAGCTTTCTTT.